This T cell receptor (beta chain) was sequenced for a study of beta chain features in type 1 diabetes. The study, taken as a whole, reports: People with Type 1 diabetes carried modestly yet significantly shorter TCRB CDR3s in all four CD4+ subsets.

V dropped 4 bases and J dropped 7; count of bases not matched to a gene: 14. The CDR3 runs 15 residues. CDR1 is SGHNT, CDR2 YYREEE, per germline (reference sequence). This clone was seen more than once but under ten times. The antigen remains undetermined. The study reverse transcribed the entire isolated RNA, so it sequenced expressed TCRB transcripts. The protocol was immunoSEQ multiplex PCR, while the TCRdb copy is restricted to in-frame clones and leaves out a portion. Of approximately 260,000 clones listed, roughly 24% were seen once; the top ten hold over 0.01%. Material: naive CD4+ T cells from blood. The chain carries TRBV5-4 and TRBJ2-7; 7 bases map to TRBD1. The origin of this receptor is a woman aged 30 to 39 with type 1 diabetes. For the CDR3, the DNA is TGTGCCAGCAGCCTTGGACAGGCACTTTCGGTGGAGCAGTACTTC. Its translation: CASSLGQALSVEQYF.